A selection of T cell receptor beta chains follows, all from one sample in a study of brain T cells in children with intractable seizures. The table came from immunoSEQ multiplex PCR; TCRdb's copy has only in-frame clones and leaves some out. Among 88,000 or so clones listed, roughly 89% were seen once. This material consisted of peripheral blood, taken at surgery. These receptors all come from a girl aged 2-9 years with Rasmussen encephalitis and intractable seizures. CDR3s include the opening cysteine and the closing phenylalanine or tryptophan. The D gene is left open where the match is weak. Clone size is shown for a subset of rows, as once, few, many or a class of expanded clone.

-	TRBV5-4	once	TRBJ2-7	CASSLKPGTRGPYEQYF	TGTGCCAGCAGCTTGAAGCCCGGGACCAGGGGTCCCTACGAGCAGTACTTC
-	TRBV14	-	TRBJ2-1	CASSQDWGRVGDNEQFF	TGTGCCAGCAGCCAAGATTGGGGCAGGGTAGGGGACAATGAGCAGTTCTTC
-	TRBV12-3/TRBV12-4	-	TRBJ1-6	CASSRLNSPLHF	TGTGCCAGCAGTAGACTTAATTCACCCCTCCACTTT
-	TRBV6-5	-	TRBJ1-2	CASSSTGGDGYTF	TGTGCCAGCAGTTCCACGGGGGGGGACGGCTACACCTTC
-	TRBV15	-	TRBJ2-5	CASGQYQETQYF	TGTGCCAGCGGACAGTACCAAGAGACCCAGTACTTC
-	TRBV7-9	once	TRBJ2-6	CASSLSRVFLSGANVLTF	TGTGCCAGCAGCTTAAGCAGGGTCTTTCTCTCTGGGGCCAACGTCCTGACTTTC
-	TRBV11-3	-	TRBJ1-3	CASSLEVTGNTIYF	TGTGCCAGCAGCTTAGAAGTTACCGGAAACACCATATATTTT
TRBD2	TRBV5-1	once	TRBJ2-5	CASSVSGSGETQYF	TGCGCCAGCAGCGTTAGCGGGAGTGGGGAGACCCAGTACTTC
TRBD1	TRBV5-4	once	TRBJ1-1	CASSSGQPMNTEAFF	TGTGCCAGCAGCTCGGGACAGCCTATGAACACTGAAGCTTTCTTT
TRBD1	TRBV30	once	TRBJ1-2	CAWSVDPWDRANYGYTF	TGTGCCTGGAGTGTTGACCCGTGGGACAGAGCTAACTATGGCTACACCTTC
-	TRBV25-1	few	TRBJ2-7	CASSEEGPGTHEQYF	TGTGCCAGCAGTGAAGAGGGGCCCGGGACACACGAGCAGTACTTC
TRBD2	TRBV20-1	-	TRBJ2-5	CSASSAGGTQYF	TGCAGTGCTAGTTCCGCGGGGGGGACCCAGTACTTC
TRBD2	TRBV7-8	-	TRBJ2-3	CASRWRETDTQYF	TGTGCCAGCAGATGGCGGGAGACAGATACGCAGTATTTT
-	TRBV2	-	TRBJ1-4	CASSEALVGGRNEKLFF	TGTGCCAGCAGTGAAGCGCTTGTGGGGGGACGTAATGAAAAACTGTTTTTT
-	TRBV30	-	TRBJ2-7	CAWSVEGLTYEQYF	TGTGCCTGGAGTGTAGAAGGGTTGACCTACGAGCAGTACTTC
-	TRBV2	-	TRBJ2-7	CASMAENYEQYF	TGTGCCAGCATGGCCGAAAACTACGAGCAGTACTTC
TRBD1	TRBV18	-	TRBJ1-1	CASSPPAGGQGENEAFF	TGTGCCAGCTCACCACCGGCGGGGGGGCAGGGGGAGAATGAAGCTTTCTTT
-	TRBV2	-	TRBJ2-3	CASSGDSGGRDTQYF	TGTGCCAGCAGTGGGGACAGCGGGGGTCGGGATACGCAGTATTTT
-	TRBV3-1/TRBV3-2	-	TRBJ1-2	CASSQERVRGYGYTF	TGTGCCAGCAGCCAAGAGAGGGTAAGGGGCTATGGCTACACCTTC
-	TRBV28	-	TRBJ2-7	CATQPRDGAYEQYF	TGTGCCACCCAGCCCCGGGACGGGGCCTACGAGCAGTACTTC
-	TRBV5-8	-	TRBJ2-3	CASSTGGRATDTQYF	TGTGCCAGCAGTACCGGGGGCAGAGCCACAGATACGCAGTATTTT
-	TRBV5-4	-	TRBJ1-1	CATQRMNTEAFF	TGTGCCACACAGAGGATGAACACTGAAGCTTTCTTT
-	TRBV6-5	-	TRBJ1-6	CASSWEGNSPLHF	TGTGCCAGCTCATGGGAGGGTAATTCACCCCTCCACTTT
-	TRBV19	once	TRBJ1-6	CASRRDLNSPLHF	TGTGCCAGTAGGCGGGACCTTAATTCACCCCTCCACTTT
-	TRBV9	-	TRBJ1-4	CASSVGRNNEKLFF	TGTGCCAGCAGCGTAGGGCGGAATAATGAAAAACTGTTTTTT
-	TRBV19	-	TRBJ2-6	CASSNPSGANVLTF	TGTGCCAGTAGCAACCCATCTGGGGCCAACGTCCTGACTTTC
TRBD1	TRBV6-6	-	TRBJ1-2	CASIPSGQGKNGYTF	TGTGCCAGCATTCCCTCGGGACAGGGGAAGAATGGCTACACCTTC
TRBD2	TRBV6-5	-	TRBJ2-3	CASRILAGGTDTQYF	TGTGCCAGCAGAATACTAGCGGGGGGCACAGATACGCAGTATTTT
-	TRBV27	-	TRBJ2-5	CASSFVGETQYF	TGTGCCAGCAGTTTTGTCGGCGAGACCCAGTACTTC
TRBD1	TRBV24-1	few	TRBJ1-5	CATSVGQGNVVDQPQHF	TGTGCCACCAGTGTGGGACAGGGAAACGTCGTGGATCAGCCCCAGCATTTT
TRBD1	TRBV2	once	TRBJ1-5	CASRGGQAKQPQHF	TGTGCCAGCAGGGGGGGACAGGCCAAACAGCCCCAGCATTTT
TRBD1	TRBV11-2	-	TRBJ1-1	CASSLLRGRNTEAFF	TGTGCCAGCAGCTTATTAAGGGGGCGAAACACTGAAGCTTTCTTT
-	TRBV2	-	TRBJ2-1	CASLDVYEQFF	TGTGCCAGCTTGGACGTATATGAGCAGTTCTTC
TRBD1	TRBV6-5	-	TRBJ1-2	CASSYSKTGLLYGYTF	TGTGCCAGCAGTTACTCGAAGACAGGGCTGTTATATGGCTACACCTTC
TRBD1	TRBV5-1	-	TRBJ1-3	CASSQTGSSGNTIYF	TGCGCCAGCAGCCAGACAGGGAGCTCTGGAAACACCATATATTTT
TRBD2	TRBV11-3	-	TRBJ2-7	CASSPMTSGPAGEQYF	TGTGCCAGCAGCCCCATGACTAGCGGACCGGCGGGGGAGCAGTACTTC
-	TRBV5-8	-	TRBJ1-2	CASSLGENYGYTF	TGTGCCAGCAGCTTGGGCGAAAACTATGGCTACACCTTC
-	TRBV29-1	-	TRBJ2-7	CSVDLGYEQYF	TGCAGCGTTGATTTAGGGTACGAGCAGTACTTC
-	TRBV19	-	TRBJ2-3	CASSLIIPGDSNPYHTDTQYF	TGTGCCAGTAGTCTAATAATACCGGGGGATTCCAACCCTTACCACACAGATACGCAGTATTTT
-	TRBV7-9	-	TRBJ1-2	CASSLWRPPENYGYTF	TGTGCCAGCAGCTTATGGCGGCCGCCTGAGAACTATGGCTACACCTTC
TRBD1	TRBV25-1	-	TRBJ1-1	CASSEGWAGGEDTEAFF	TGTGCCAGCAGTGAAGGATGGGCAGGGGGCGAGGACACTGAAGCTTTCTTT
TRBD1	TRBV2	-	TRBJ1-2	CASASGTGSKSGGYTF	TGTGCCAGCGCTTCCGGGACAGGGAGTAAATCGGGAGGCTACACCTTC
-	TRBV12-3/TRBV12-4	-	TRBJ2-3	CASSFLGDTQYF	TGTGCCAGCAGTTTCCTGGGAGATACGCAGTATTTT
-	TRBV11-2	-	TRBJ2-7	CASSESTRKQYF	TGTGCCAGCAGCGAATCTACAAGGAAGCAGTACTTC
-	TRBV5-1	-	TRBJ2-6	CASSLDTGGSGANVLTF	TGCGCCAGCAGCTTGGATACAGGCGGTTCTGGGGCCAACGTCCTGACTTTC
-	TRBV7-9	-	TRBJ1-5	CASSSEPGEDSNQPQHF	TGTGCCAGCAGCTCAGAACCAGGGGAAGATAGCAATCAGCCCCAGCATTTT
TRBD1	TRBV13	-	TRBJ2-1	CASDRGRSNEQFF	TGTGCCAGCGACAGGGGGCGAAGCAATGAGCAGTTCTTC
-	TRBV2	-	TRBJ2-7	CASSEGDPGSYEQYF	TGTGCCAGCAGTGAGGGGGATCCTGGGTCCTACGAGCAGTACTTC
TRBD1	TRBV6-1	-	TRBJ1-1	CASSEVTRPGGVHTEAFF	TGTGCCAGCAGTGAAGTTACTAGGCCAGGGGGGGTACACACTGAAGCTTTCTTT
TRBD2	TRBV9	-	TRBJ2-5	CASSSLGSGGFPGETQYF	TGTGCCAGCAGCTCCCTAGGGAGCGGGGGGTTCCCGGGCGAGACCCAGTACTTC
TRBD1	TRBV18	-	TRBJ2-7	CASSPQGQVVYEQYF	TGTGCCAGCTCACCACAGGGACAGGTCGTCTACGAGCAGTACTTC
-	TRBV30	-	TRBJ1-6	CAWSLSSGSPLHF	TGTGCCTGGAGTTTAAGCTCGGGCTCACCCCTCCACTTT
-	TRBV15	-	TRBJ2-1	CATSRDQRNEQFF	TGTGCCACCAGCAGAGATCAACGAAATGAGCAGTTCTTC
TRBD1	TRBV6-5	-	TRBJ2-7	CASSLRTGNEQYF	TGTGCCAGCAGTTTAAGGACAGGAAACGAGCAGTACTTC